This TCR beta chain derives from a study of cytomegalovirus exposure and HLA in healthy donors. The CDR3 sequence is 14 residues long. Germline V lookup: CDR1 SGHDT, CDR2 YYEEEE. Deletions cut 0 bases from V and 1 base from J, with 7 bases between. Whole-study results and caveats: Across all donors, roughly uniform sequencing depth was an assumption of the presence/absence analyses.

It was with 60 Vbeta and 13 Jbeta primers that the PCR ran. Original processing notes: The count from a later analysis was 70 million to 85 million unique TCR beta chains, roughly 11 million of them shared. Assay: immunoSEQ multiplex PCR; the TCRdb copy retains only in-frame clones and omits some. The DNA was the basis for D and trimming; V, J and clone size are from that table. The table has 70,000 to 95,000 clones, 75% seen once. In regard to this clone: Antigen: not known.

The TCR was taken from a man between 35 and 55 years old in good health and CMV-seronegative. The J gene is TRBJ1-1, the V gene TRBV5-6; D is uncertain. Input material: PBMCs. For the CDR3, the DNA is TGTGCCAGCAGCTTGGGACGAGGGAACACTGAAGCTTTCTTT. Translating it yields CASSLGRGNTEAFF.